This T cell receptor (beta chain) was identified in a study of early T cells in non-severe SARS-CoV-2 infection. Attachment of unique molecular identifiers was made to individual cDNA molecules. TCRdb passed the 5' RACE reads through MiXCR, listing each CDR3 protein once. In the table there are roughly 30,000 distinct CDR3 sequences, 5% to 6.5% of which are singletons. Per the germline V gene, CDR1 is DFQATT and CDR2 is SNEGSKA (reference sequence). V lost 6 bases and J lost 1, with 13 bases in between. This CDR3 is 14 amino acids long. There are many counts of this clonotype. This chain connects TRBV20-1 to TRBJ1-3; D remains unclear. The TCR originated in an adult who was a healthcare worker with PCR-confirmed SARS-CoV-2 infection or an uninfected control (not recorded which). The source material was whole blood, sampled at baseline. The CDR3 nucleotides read TGCAGTGCCGGAATGCTGAATTCTGGAAACACCATATATTTT. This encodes CSAGMLNSGNTIYF.